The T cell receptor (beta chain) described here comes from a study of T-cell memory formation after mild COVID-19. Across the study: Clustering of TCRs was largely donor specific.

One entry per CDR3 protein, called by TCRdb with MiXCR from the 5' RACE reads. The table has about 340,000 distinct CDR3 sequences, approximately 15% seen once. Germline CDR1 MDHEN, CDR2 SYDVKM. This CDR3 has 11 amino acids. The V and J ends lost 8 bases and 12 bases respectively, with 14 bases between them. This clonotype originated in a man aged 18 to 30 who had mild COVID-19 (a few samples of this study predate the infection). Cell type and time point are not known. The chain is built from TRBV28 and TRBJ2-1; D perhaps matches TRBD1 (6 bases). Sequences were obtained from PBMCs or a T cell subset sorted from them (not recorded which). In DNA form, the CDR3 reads TGTGCCAGCGGGGCGAGACAGGTGCAGTTCTTC. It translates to CASGARQVQFF. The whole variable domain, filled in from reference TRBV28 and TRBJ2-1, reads DVKVTQSSRYLVKRTGEKVFLECVQDMDHENMFWYRQDPGLGLRLIYFSYDVKMKEKGDIPEGYSVSREKKERFSLILESASTNQTSMYLCASGARQVQFFGPGTRLTVL.